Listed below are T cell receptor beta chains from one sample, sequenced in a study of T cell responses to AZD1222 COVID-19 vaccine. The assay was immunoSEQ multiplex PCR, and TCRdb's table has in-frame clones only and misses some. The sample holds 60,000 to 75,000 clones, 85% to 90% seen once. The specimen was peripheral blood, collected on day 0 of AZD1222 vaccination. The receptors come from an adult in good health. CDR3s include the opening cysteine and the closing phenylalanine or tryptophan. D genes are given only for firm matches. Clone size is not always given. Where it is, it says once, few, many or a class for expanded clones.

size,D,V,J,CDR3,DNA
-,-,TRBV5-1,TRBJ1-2,CASSLGSAWGYTF,TGCGCCAGCAGCTTGGGTTCGGCGTGGGGCTACACCTTC
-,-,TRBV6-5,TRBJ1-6,CASSMPNSPLHF,TGTGCCAGCAGTATGCCCAATTCACCCCTCCACTTT
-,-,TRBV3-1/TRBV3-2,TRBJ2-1,CASSQARRNEQFF,TGTGCCAGCAGCCAGGCCCGAAGGAATGAGCAGTTCTTC
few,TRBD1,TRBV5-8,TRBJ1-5,CASSLDRVRGDQPQHF,TGTGCCAGCAGCTTGGACCGGGTCAGGGGGGATCAGCCCCAGCATTTT
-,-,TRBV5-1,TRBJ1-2,CASSPRQRSGYTF,TGCGCCAGCAGCCCTCGACAGAGAAGTGGCTACACCTTC
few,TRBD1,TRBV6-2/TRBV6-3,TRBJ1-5,CASSYLRGRNQPQHF,TGTGCCAGCAGTTACCTGAGGGGGCGGAATCAGCCCCAGCATTTT
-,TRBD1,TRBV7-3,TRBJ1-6,CPTGQGPLKDNSPLHF,TGTCCGACCGGACAGGGTCCGTTGAAGGATAATTCACCCCTCCACTTT
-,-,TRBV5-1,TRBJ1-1,CASSLAGLGGTEAFF,TGCGCCAGCAGCTTGGCAGGGCTAGGTGGCACTGAAGCTTTCTTT
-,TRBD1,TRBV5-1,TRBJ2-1,CASSLAGQGAGEQFF,TGCGCCAGCAGCTTGGCAGGACAGGGGGCGGGTGAGCAGTTCTTC
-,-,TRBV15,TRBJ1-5,CATSKPSQPQHF,TGTGCCACCAGCAAGCCAAGTCAGCCCCAGCATTTT
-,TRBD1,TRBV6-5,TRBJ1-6,CASSYLTGGSSPLHF,TGTGCCAGCAGTTACTTAACAGGGGGTAGTTCACCCCTCCACTTT
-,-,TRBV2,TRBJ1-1,CASSLQGNTEAFF,TGTGCCAGCAGTTTACAGGGTAACACTGAAGCTTTCTTT
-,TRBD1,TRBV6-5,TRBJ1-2,CASRTGPYGYTF,TGTGCCAGCAGGACAGGGCCCTATGGCTACACCTTC
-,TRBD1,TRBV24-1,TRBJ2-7,CATSDRGRGSSYEQYF,TGTGCCACCAGTGATCGGGGCAGGGGGAGCTCCTACGAGCAGTACTTC
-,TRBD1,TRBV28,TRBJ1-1,CASSFLNPGTGRAEAFF,TGTGCCAGCAGTTTCCTAAACCCCGGGACAGGGAGGGCTGAAGCTTTCTTT
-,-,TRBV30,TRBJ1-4,CAWSVQSGALEKLFF,TGTGCCTGGAGTGTACAAAGTGGGGCCCTTGAAAAACTGTTTTTT
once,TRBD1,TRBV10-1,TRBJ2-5,CASSRQGQETQYF,TGCGCCAGCAGTCGACAGGGCCAAGAGACCCAGTACTTC
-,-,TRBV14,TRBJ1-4,CASSGASDVGEKLFF,TGTGCCAGCTCTGGCGCATCTGACGTTGGCGAAAAACTGTTTTTT
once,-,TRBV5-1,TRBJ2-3,CASSLAASSSTDTQYF,TGCGCCAGCAGCTTGGCGGCGAGCTCTAGCACAGATACGCAGTATTTT
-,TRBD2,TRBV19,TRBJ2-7,CASSKGTSGGEQYF,TGTGCCAGTAGTAAAGGGACTAGCGGCGGGGAGCAGTACTTC
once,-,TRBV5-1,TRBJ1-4,CASSLGVAGATNEKLFF,TGCGCCAGCAGCTTGGGAGTCGCGGGTGCAACTAATGAAAAACTGTTTTTT
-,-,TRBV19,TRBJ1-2,CASSTRKPQEGYTF,TGTGCCAGTAGTACCCGGAAACCTCAGGAAGGCTACACCTTC
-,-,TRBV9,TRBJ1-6,CASSSPQGADNSPLHF,TGTGCCAGCAGCTCGCCCCAGGGAGCTGATAATTCACCCCTCCACTTT
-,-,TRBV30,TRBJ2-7,CAWRDITYEQYF,TGTGCCTGGAGGGACATTACCTACGAGCAGTACTTC
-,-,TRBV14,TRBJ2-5,CASSQDQGSGETQYF,TGTGCCAGCAGCCAAGATCAGGGTAGCGGAGAGACCCAGTACTTC
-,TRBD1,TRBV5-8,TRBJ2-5,CASSRGQGQETQYF,TGTGCCAGCAGCCGAGGACAGGGGCAAGAGACCCAGTACTTC
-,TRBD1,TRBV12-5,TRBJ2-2,CASLGGQGLNTGELFF,TGTGCTAGCCTCGGTGGACAGGGGTTGAACACCGGGGAGCTGTTTTTT
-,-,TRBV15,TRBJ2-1,CATSPQYNEQFF,TGTGCCACCAGCCCTCAATACAATGAGCAGTTCTTC
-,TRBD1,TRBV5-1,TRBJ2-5,CASSRGQPNQETQYF,TGCGCCAGCAGCAGGGGACAGCCGAACCAAGAGACCCAGTACTTC
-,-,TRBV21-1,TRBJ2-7,CASSPPRGQSSYEQYF,TGTGCCAGCAGCCCGCCGAGGGGACAGAGCTCCTACGAGCAGTACTTC
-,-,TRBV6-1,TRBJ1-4,CASREGRGEKLFF,TGTGCCAGCAGGGAAGGACGGGGGGAAAAACTGTTTTTT
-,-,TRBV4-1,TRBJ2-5,CASSRTGGAVETQYF,TGCGCCAGCAGCCGCACGGGCGGGGCCGTGGAGACCCAGTACTTC
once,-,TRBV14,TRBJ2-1,CASSHLGGVTILYNEQFF,TGTGCCAGCAGCCACTTAGGTGGGGTGACAATCCTTTACAATGAGCAGTTCTTC
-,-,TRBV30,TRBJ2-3,CAWSVRGGAGMQYF,TGTGCCTGGAGTGTACGAGGGGGGGCCGGGATGCAGTATTTT
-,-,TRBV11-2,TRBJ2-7,CASSPGRGYEQYF,TGTGCCAGCAGCCCAGGACGGGGTTACGAGCAGTACTTC
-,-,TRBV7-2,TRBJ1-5,CASSYLGGGHQPQHF,TGTGCCAGCAGCTATCTTGGGGGGGGCCATCAGCCCCAGCATTTT
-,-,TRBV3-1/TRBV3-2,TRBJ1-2,CASSQDVQGYGYTF,TGTGCCAGCAGCCAAGATGTGCAGGGCTATGGCTACACCTTC
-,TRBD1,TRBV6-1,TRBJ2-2,CASSGDRSTMNTGELFF,TGTGCCAGCAGTGGGGACAGGTCTACTATGAACACCGGGGAGCTGTTTTTT
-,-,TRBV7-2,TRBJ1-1,CASSFSRGVAFF,TGTGCCAGCAGCTTTTCCCGGGGCGTAGCTTTCTTT
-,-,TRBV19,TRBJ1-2,CATKMGPNYGYTF,TGTGCCACCAAAATGGGCCCCAACTATGGCTACACCTTC
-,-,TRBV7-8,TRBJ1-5,CASSLQEAQPQHF,TGTGCCAGCAGCTTACAGGAGGCTCAGCCCCAGCATTTT
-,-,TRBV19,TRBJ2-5,CASSIMGAGVQETQYF,TGTGCCAGTAGTATAATGGGGGCAGGGGTTCAAGAGACCCAGTACTTC
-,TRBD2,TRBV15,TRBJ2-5,CATSRTSGAQETQYF,TGTGCCACCAGCAGGACTAGCGGGGCCCAAGAGACCCAGTACTTC
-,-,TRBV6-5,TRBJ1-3,CASYGNTIYF,TGTGCCAGCTATGGAAACACCATATATTTT
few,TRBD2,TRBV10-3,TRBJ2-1,CAISETSGGYNEQFF,TGTGCCATCAGTGAGACTAGCGGGGGGTACAATGAGCAGTTCTTC
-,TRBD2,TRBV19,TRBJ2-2,CASSIEGTSGGNTGELFF,TGTGCCAGTAGTATAGAAGGGACTAGCGGGGGAAACACCGGGGAGCTGTTTTTT
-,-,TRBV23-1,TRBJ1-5,CASSQSVTVCSNQPQHF,TGCGCCAGCAGTCAATCGGTAACGGTTTGTAGCAATCAGCCCCAGCATTTT
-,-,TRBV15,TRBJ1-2,CATSRRTAVHGYTF,TGTGCCACCAGCAGGAGGACAGCAGTCCATGGCTACACCTTC
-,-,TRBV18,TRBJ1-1,CASSPPVNTEAFF,TGTGCCAGCTCCCCGCCCGTGAACACTGAAGCTTTCTTT
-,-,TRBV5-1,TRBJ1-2,CASSQTGTYGYTF,TGCGCCAGCAGCCAAACAGGGACCTATGGCTACACCTTC